This TCR beta chain was sequenced for a study of T cell changes during pregnancy in multiple sclerosis (dated by TCRdb to about 2019). About the full investigation: In women with multiple sclerosis, the researchers looked at how the T cell repertoire shifted as pregnancy progressed.

Preparation of the library involved the immunoSEQ multiplex PCR assay. TCRdb took over this immuneACCESS table, retaining in-frame rearrangements with V and J assigned. Such tables are incomplete; in checked studies, under half of the missing clones stem from an unresolved V gene, and the remainder is unexplained. The sample includes fewer than 95,000 clones, with 90% to 95% observed a single time. The leading ten clones occupy roughly 2.2% of the sample. Details on this clone: Its antigen remains unidentified. No base quality values were provided; no much bigger clone lies one nucleotide off.

CDR1 and CDR2 were assigned from the germline V gene as SQVTM and ANQGSEA. Measured from the cysteine to the phenylalanine, the CDR3 is 14 residues long. Left in the record is the CDR3 DNA by itself, 42 bases read in frame from the first base. V sheds 6 bases and J sheds 0 bases, leaving 14 bases between their ends. The sequences come from peripheral blood, collected in the third trimester of pregnancy. The clonotype comes from a female donor with multiple sclerosis, enrolled in a pregnancy study. Recombination connected TRBV29-1 to TRBJ1-1; the best D guess is TRBD1, with 5 bases matching. The CDR3 has the sequence CSVRREDMNTEAFF. At the DNA level, the sequence is TGCAGCGTGCGTAGGGAGGACATGAACACTGAAGCTTTCTTT.